This TCR beta chain was observed in a study of identical twins. The germline gives CDR1 SGHTA, CDR2 FQGTGA. The V segment lost 0 bases and the J segment 4 bases; nucleotides outside the gene matches: 9. This CDR3 is built from 17 residues. TCRdb re-analysed the 5' RACE reads in MiXCR, keeping a single row per CDR3 protein. The table lists about 900,000 distinct CDR3 sequences, 10% to 15% of them singletons, with about 1.5% in the top ten. This clonotype was seen a handful of times. In addition, the sample was reused for a study of yellow fever vaccine responses in identical twins.

The receptor was isolated from a woman younger than 30 in good health. Sequenced sample: PBMCs. The chain joins TRBV7-3 to TRBJ2-1, with TRBD2 matching 7 bases. CDR3 sequence (DNA): TGTGCCAGCAGCTTAACGCCCTCTGGGACTAATTACAATGAGCAGTTCTTC. Encoded protein: CASSLTPSGTNYNEQFF.